This entry lists 3 T cell receptor beta chains sequenced from one sample in a study of post-analysis software for immune sequencing data. Study outcomes and limitations: The study found TRBV5-6, TRBV5-1 and TRBV20-1 among four to six TRBV segments more frequent in patients than controls.

Sequencing libraries made from TCR beta cDNA carried unique molecular identifiers. TCRdb analysed the PCR reads with MiXCR anew, one entry per CDR3 protein. The sample holds a few hundred thousand distinct CDR3 sequences; about a third are singletons and the top ten take under 15%. No antigens are known for them. The sequenced sample was blood. All receptors derive from a girl aged 10 to 17 with multiple sclerosis.

The sample holds a few counts of this clonotype. The rearrangement uses TRBV5-1 and TRBJ2-1, with 11 bases fitting TRBD2. Germline values: CDR1 SGHRS, CDR2 YFSETQ. This CDR3 is 15 amino acids long. V shed 2 bases, J shed 6 bases, and the junction held 4 bases outside the gene matches. DNA of the CDR3: TGCGCCAGCAGCTTAATAGCGGGGGGGTCCAATGAGCAGTTCTTC. Protein sequence: CASSLIAGGSNEQFF.

This sequence joins TRBV5-5 and TRBJ2-5; perhaps TRBD2 as D (6 bases). The length of the CDR3 is 14 residues. Trimming removed 0 bases from V and 5 bases from J, with 11 bases in between. The germline V gene encodes CDR1 SGHKS and CDR2 YYEKEE (reference sequence). The DNA for the CDR3 is TGTGCCAGCAGCTTGGAAGGAGGGAGGGAGACCCAGTACTTC. Translated, it gives CASSLEGGRETQYF. The whole variable domain, remainder taken from reference TRBV5-5 and TRBJ2-5, is DAGVTQSPTHLIKTRGQQVTLRCSPISGHKSVSWYQQVLGQGPQFIFQYYEKEERGRGNFPDRFSARQFPNYSSELNVNALLLGDSALYLCASSLEGGRETQYFGPGTRLLVL.

CDR3 amino acids: CSVPLSGGRYNEQFF. In nucleotides, the CDR3 is TGCAGCGTCCCCTTAAGCGGGGGCCGCTACAATGAGCAGTTCTTC. V usage is TRBV29-1 and J usage is TRBJ2-1; TRBD2 agrees at 8 bases. The CDR3 totals 15 residues. CDR1 SQVTM and CDR2 ANQGSEA come from the germline V gene. Trimming took 6 bases from V and 3 from J; bases not matched to a gene: 10.